Detailed here is one T cell receptor (beta chain). The repertoire was sequenced with immunoSEQ multiplex PCR; TCRdb's copy has only in-frame clones and lacks some. The data hold 55,000 to 90,000 clones, with around 82% observed a single time. This CDR3 comprises 11 residues. Germline V gives CDR1 GTSNPN, CDR2 SVGIG (reference sequence). V lost 2 bases and J 5 bases, leaving 1 base between the germline ends. The source of the sample is a study of control samples from healthy donors and cancer patients. Sample: blood. The TCR was taken from a man aged 45-60 years in good health. The rearrangement links TRBV30 to TRBJ2-6; D is uncertain. In DNA, the CDR3 is TGTGCCTGGAGTCGGGCCAACGTCCTGACTTTC. Its translation is CAWSRANVLTF.